This T cell receptor beta chain came from a study of cytomegalovirus exposure and HLA in healthy donors. TCRdb's table, derived via immunoSEQ multiplex PCR, lists solely in-frame clones and lacks some. The table shows 150,000 to 200,000 clones, with around 84% occurring only once. The CDR3 is 15 amino acids. J was trimmed by 5 bases and V by 2 bases; bases with no gene match: 2. CDR1 and CDR2 from the germline V gene are MNHEY and SMNVEV (reference sequence). The clonotype was recovered from a man aged 18 to 29 in good health and CMV-seropositive. This chain joins TRBV27 and TRBJ2-2, with 10 nucleotides matching TRBD2. Sequencing was carried out using PBMCs. The CDR3, as DNA: TGTGCCAGCAGTTTACAGCGGGAGGGTACCGGGGAGCTGTTTTTT. It encodes CASSLQREGTGELFF.